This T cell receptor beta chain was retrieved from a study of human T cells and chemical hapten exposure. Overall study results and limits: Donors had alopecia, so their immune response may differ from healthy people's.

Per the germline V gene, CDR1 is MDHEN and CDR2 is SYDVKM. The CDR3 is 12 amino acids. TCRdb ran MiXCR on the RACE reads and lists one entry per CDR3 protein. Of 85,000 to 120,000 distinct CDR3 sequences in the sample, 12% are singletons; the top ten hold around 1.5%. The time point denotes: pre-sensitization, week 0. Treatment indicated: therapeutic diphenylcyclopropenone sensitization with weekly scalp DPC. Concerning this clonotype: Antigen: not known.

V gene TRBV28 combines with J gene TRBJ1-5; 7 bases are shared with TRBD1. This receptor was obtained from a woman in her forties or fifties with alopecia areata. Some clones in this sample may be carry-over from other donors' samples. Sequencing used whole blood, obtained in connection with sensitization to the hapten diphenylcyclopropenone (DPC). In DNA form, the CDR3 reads TGTACCGTAGGGACAGGCAATCAGCCCCAGCATTTT. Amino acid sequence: CTVGTGNQPQHF.